This T cell receptor beta chain comes out of a study of OX40 agonist ivuxolimab in advanced cancers. About the study: Dose-escalation subjects each had hepatocellular carcinoma, melanoma, renal cell or head and neck cancer.

Blood sampling was done at baseline, cycle 4 day 1, and cycle 7 day 1. Some clones are missing from TCRdb's copy, which holds only in-frame ones; the method was immunoSEQ multiplex PCR. The sample lists roughly 76,000 clones, less than 90% occurring once. The study, taken as a whole, reports: Clones of CD4+ and CD8+ blood T cells grew by week 6 at doses of 0.1 to 3.0 mg/kg.

Concerning this clone itself: Its antigen remains unidentified.

This CDR3 is built from 14 residues. Germline assignment: CDR1 MNHEY and CDR2 SVGAGI. The trim removed 6 bases at V and 5 bases at J, leaving 7 bases unmatched. Specimen: CD4+ or CD8+ T cells sorted from blood, collected in a trial of the OX40 agonist ivuxolimab. The sequence came from an adult with an advanced solid tumor such as melanoma, head and neck, liver or kidney cancer. The chain links TRBV6-5 to TRBJ2-3, with TRBD1 matching over 8 bases. This chain's CDR3 is CASRKTGVRDTQYF. Written as DNA, the CDR3 is TGTGCCAGCAGGAAGACAGGGGTGAGAGATACGCAGTATTTT.